Sequencing of this TCR beta chain was carried out in a study of blood T cell repertoires in COVID-19. Looking at the study overall: From the United States, Italy and Spain came samples of acute and convalescent COVID-19. T cells, B-cell-depleted T cells, or PBMCs supplied cDNA or gDNA.

Between the trimmed V and J ends, which lost 1 base and 2 bases, there was a span of 7 bases. Per germline, CDR1 SGHDT and CDR2 YYEEEE. The CDR3 has 14 amino acids. The table came from immunoSEQ multiplex PCR; TCRdb's copy has only in-frame clones and leaves some out. The sample lists fewer than 120,000 clones; roughly 85% were seen once. This clone was seen repeatedly, ten times or more. The sequencing sample was made of peripheral blood. The origin of this receptor is a woman of 80 years or more with active or convalescent COVID-19. The chain uses TRBV5-6 and TRBJ1-3; unclear D gene. The CDR3 spells CASSLWGAGNTIYF. The CDR3 DNA reads TGTGCCAGCAGCTTGTGGGGAGCTGGAAACACCATATATTTT.